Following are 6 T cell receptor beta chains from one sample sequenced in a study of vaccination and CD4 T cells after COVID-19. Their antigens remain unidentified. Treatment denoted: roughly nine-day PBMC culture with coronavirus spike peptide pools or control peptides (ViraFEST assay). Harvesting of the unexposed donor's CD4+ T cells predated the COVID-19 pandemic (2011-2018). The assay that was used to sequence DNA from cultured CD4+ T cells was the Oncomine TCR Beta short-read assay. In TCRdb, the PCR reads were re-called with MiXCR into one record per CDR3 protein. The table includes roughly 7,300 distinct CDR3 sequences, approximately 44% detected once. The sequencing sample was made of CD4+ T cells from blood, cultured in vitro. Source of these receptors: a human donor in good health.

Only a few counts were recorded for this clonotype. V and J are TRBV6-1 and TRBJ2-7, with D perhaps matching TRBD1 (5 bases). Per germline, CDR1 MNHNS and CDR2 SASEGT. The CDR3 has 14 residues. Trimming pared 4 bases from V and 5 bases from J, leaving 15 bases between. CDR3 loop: CASSVTGEIHEQYF. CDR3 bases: TGTGCCAGCAGTGTCACAGGCGAGATCCACGAGCAGTACTTC.

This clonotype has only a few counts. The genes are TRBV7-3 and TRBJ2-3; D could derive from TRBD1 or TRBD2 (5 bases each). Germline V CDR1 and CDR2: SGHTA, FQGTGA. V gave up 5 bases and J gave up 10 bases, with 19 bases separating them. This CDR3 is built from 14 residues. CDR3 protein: CASSEGSPPQAQYF. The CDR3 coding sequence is TGTGCCAGCAGCGAGGGGAGTCCGCCTCAGGCGCAGTATTTT.

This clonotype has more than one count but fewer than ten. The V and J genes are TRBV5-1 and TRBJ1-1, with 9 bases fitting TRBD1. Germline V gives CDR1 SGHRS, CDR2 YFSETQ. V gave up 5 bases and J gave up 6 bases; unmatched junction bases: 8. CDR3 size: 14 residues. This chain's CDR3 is CASSLDRGVSEAFF. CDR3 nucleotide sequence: TGCGCCAGCAGTTTAGACAGGGGGGTTTCTGAAGCTTTCTTT.

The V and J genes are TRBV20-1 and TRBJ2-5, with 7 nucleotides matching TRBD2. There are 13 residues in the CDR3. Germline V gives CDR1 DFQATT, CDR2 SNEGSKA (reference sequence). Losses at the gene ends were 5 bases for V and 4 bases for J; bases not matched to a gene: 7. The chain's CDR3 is CSAPLAPIETQYF. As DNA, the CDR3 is TGCAGTGCTCCACTAGCGCCGATAGAGACCCAGTACTTC.

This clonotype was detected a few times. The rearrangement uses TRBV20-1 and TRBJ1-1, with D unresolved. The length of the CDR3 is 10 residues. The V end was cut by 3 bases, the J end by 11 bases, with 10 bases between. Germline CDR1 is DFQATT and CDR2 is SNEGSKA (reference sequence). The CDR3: CSASGQGAFF. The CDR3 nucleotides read TGCAGTGCTAGTGGGCAAGGGGCTTTCTTT.

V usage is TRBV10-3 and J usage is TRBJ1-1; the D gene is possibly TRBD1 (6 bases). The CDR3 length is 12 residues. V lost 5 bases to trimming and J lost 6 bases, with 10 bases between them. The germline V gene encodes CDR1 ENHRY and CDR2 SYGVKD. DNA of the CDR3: TGTGCCATCAGTCAGGGGAGTGCTGAAGCTTTCTTT. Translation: CAISQGSAEAFF.